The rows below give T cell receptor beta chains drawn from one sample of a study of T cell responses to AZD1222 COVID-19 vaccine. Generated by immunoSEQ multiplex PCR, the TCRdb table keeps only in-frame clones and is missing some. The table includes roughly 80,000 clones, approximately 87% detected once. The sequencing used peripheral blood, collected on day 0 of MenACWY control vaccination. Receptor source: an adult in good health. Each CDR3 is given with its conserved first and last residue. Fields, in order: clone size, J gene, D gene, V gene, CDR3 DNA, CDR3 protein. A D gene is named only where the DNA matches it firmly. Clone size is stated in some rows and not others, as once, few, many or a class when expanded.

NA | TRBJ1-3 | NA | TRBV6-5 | TGTGCCAGCAGTTCCCCCCCAGGGCACACCATATATTTT | CASSSPPGHTIYF
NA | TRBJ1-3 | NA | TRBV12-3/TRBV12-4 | TGTGCCAGACTACTTCAGGGAAACACCATATATTTT | CARLLQGNTIYF
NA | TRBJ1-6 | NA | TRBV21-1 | TGTGCCAGCAGCAAACCGGCGGTATTCCGCAGCTCCTATAATTCACCCCTCCACTTT | CASSKPAVFRSSYNSPLHF
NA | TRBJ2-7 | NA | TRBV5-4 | TGTGCCAGCAGCCCGCGCCCCACCCCCGCCACCTACGAGCAGTACTTC | CASSPRPTPATYEQYF
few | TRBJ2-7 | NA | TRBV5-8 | TGTGCCAGCAGCTTGTACAGGCACAGCTACGAGCAGTACTTC | CASSLYRHSYEQYF
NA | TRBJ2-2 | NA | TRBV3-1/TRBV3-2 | TGTGCCAGCAGTCAGGGAGGAAACACCGGGGAGCTGTTTTTT | CASSQGGNTGELFF
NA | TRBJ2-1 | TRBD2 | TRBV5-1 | TGCGCCAGCAGCTTGGTACTAGCGGATAACAATGAGCAGTTCTTC | CASSLVLADNNEQFF
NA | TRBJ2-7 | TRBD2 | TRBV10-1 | TGCGCCAGCAGTGAGGGTCCCGGGACTAGCGAATACGAGCAGTACTTC | CASSEGPGTSEYEQYF
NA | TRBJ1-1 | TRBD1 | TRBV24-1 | TGTGCCACCAGTGATACTGAGGACAGGGGGCTTGGGGCTTTCTTT | CATSDTEDRGLGAFF
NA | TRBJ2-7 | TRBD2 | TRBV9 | TGTGCCAGCAGCAGCGGGAGGGAAACCTACGAGCAGTACTTC | CASSSGRETYEQYF
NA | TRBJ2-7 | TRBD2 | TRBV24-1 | TGTGCCACCAGCCTAGGGACTAGCGGGAGCTCCTACGAGCAGTACTTC | CATSLGTSGSSYEQYF
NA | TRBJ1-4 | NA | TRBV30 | TGTGCCTGGAGATCAACCTGGGGCAGGGCTAATGAAAAACTGTTTTTT | CAWRSTWGRANEKLFF
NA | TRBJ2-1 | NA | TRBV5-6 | TGTGCCAGCAGCTTGGGGCTCCCCAACCTCTCCTACAATGAGCAGTTCTTC | CASSLGLPNLSYNEQFF
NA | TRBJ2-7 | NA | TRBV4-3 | TGCGCCAGCAGCCAAGTTATAGGGGCCATGTACGAGCAGTACTTC | CASSQVIGAMYEQYF
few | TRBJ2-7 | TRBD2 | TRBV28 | TGTGCCAGCAGTTTACCCCCTCGGAGAGGTAGCGGGAAATACTACGAGCAGTACTTC | CASSLPPRRGSGKYYEQYF
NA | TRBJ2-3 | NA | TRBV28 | TGTGCCAGCAGTCCGCAGGGGATCACAGATACGCAGTATTTT | CASSPQGITDTQYF
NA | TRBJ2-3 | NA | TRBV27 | TGTGCCAGCAGTTTATGGGGCACAGATACGCAGTATTTT | CASSLWGTDTQYF
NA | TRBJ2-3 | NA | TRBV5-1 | TGCGCCAGCAGCTTGGTGCCCACAGATACGCAGTATTTT | CASSLVPTDTQYF
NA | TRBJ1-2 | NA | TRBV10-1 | TGCGCCAGCAGTGAGAGGAGAGACTATGGCTACACCTTC | CASSERRDYGYTF
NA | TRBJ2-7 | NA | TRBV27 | TGTGCCAGCAGTAATCTCGGCCCCTACGAGCAGTACTTC | CASSNLGPYEQYF
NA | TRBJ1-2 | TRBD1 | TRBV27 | TGTGCCAGCAGCAGGGACAGGGCTCGTAGTGGCTACACCTTC | CASSRDRARSGYTF
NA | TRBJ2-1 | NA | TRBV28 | TGTGCCAGCAGCCCAGTGGGGGGCCAGCTTCGGGACAATGAGCAGTTCTTC | CASSPVGGQLRDNEQFF
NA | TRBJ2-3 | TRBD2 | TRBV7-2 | TGTGCCAGCAGCACCAGGACTAGAACATACGATACGCAGTATTTT | CASSTRTRTYDTQYF
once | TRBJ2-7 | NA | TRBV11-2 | TGTGCCAGCAGCCACAGGGCCTCCTACGAGCAGTACTTC | CASSHRASYEQYF
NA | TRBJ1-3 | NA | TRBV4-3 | TGCGCCAGCAGCCCTGCTGCCAGGCTTGGAAACACCATATATTTT | CASSPAARLGNTIYF
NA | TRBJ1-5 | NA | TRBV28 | TGTGCCAGCAGTCCCCGGGGCAGGAGTAATCAGCCCCAGCATTTT | CASSPRGRSNQPQHF
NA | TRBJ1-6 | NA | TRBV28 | TGTGCCAGCAGTGGGCAGGGGAATTCACCCCTCCACTTT | CASSGQGNSPLHF
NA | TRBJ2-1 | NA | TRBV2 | TGTGCCAGCAGTGAAAGAGGGTTCAATGAGCAGTTCTTC | CASSERGFNEQFF
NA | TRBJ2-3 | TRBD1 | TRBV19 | TGTGCCAGTAGCAGACAGGGGGCCGGTAGCACAGATACGCAGTATTTT | CASSRQGAGSTDTQYF
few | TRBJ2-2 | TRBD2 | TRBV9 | TGTGCCAGCAGCGTGTCCGGGAGGGCCTTCACCGGGGAGCTGTTTTTT | CASSVSGRAFTGELFF
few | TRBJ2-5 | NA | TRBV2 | TGTGCCAGCAGTGAAGACCAGGTCTGGCAAGAGACCCAGTACTTC | CASSEDQVWQETQYF
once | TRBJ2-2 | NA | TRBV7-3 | TGTGCCAGCAGCCCCGGGACTGCTAACACCGGGGAGCTGTTTTTT | CASSPGTANTGELFF
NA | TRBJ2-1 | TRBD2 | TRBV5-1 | TGCGCCAGCAGCTTGCTAGCTAGCGGAGACAATGAGCAGTTCTTC | CASSLLASGDNEQFF
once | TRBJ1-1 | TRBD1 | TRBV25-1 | TGTGCCACCCTTGAGCAGGGGGATACTGAAGCTTTCTTT | CATLEQGDTEAFF
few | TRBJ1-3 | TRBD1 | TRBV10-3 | TGTGCCATCAGTGAGTCCACAGGGGTAGGAAACACCATATATTTT | CAISESTGVGNTIYF
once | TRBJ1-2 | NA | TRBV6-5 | TGTGCCAGCAGTTACCGGCCGGAGGTCCATGGCTACACCTTC | CASSYRPEVHGYTF
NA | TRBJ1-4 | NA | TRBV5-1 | TGCGCCAGCAGCTTGGCCGAGGCAGTTAGTAATGAAAAACTGTTTTTT | CASSLAEAVSNEKLFF
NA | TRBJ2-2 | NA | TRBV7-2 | TGTGCCAGCAGCTACAGGGACGGCGGGGAGCTGTTTTTT | CASSYRDGGELFF
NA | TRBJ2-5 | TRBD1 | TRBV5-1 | TGCGCCAGCAGCAGGGACAGGGTCGCGGAGACCCAGTACTTC | CASSRDRVAETQYF
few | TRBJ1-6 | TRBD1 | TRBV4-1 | TGCGCCAGCAGCCAAAGTGTTTTGCGGGGACAGGGGTGGTCACCCCTCCACTTT | CASSQSVLRGQGWSPLHF
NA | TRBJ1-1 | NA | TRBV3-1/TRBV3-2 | TGTGCCAGCAGCCAAGTAAATCAATTCGACACTGAAGCTTTCTTT | CASSQVNQFDTEAFF
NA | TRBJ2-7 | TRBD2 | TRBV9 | TGTGCCAGCAGCGAGCCGGGGAGGGCCGAGCAGTACTTC | CASSEPGRAEQYF